Below, 6 T cell receptor beta chains from the same sample are listed, as sequenced in a study of response to subunit inactivated influenza vaccine. TCRdb re-analysed the RT-PCR reads in MiXCR, keeping a single row per CDR3 protein. Here the sample spans more than 550,000 distinct CDR3 sequences, approximately 12% being singletons. Here the sequenced sample was PBMCs from blood, taken on the day of vaccination. The receptors here all came from a man aged 45 to 65 who received an inactivated influenza vaccine.

This clonotype has only a few counts. The chain couples TRBV12-3 or TRBV12-4 to TRBJ2-7; D not certain. The V end lost 5 bases, the J end lost 4 bases, and 9 bases lay between the germline ends. There are 12 residues in the CDR3. DNA of the CDR3: TGTGCCAGCAGTGCCGACGAGTACGAGCAGTACTTC. This translates into CASSADEYEQYF.

This clonotype was detected only a few times. The CDR3 DNA reads TGTGCCAGCAGCTCCGCTAGCGGGAGATGGAATGAGCAGTTCTTC. It encodes CASSSASGRWNEQFF. This sequence joins TRBV7-2 and TRBJ2-1; 10 bases are a match to TRBD2. Trimming removed 4 bases from V and 7 bases from J; junction bases left unmatched: 7. This CDR3 is 15 amino acids long. CDR1 is SGHTA, CDR2 FQGNSA, per germline. Variable domain in full (rest from reference TRBV7-2 and TRBJ2-1): GAGVSQSPSNKVTEKGKDVELRCDPISGHTALYWYRQSLGQGLEFLIYFQGNSAPDKSGLPSDRFSAERTGGSVSTLTIQRTQQEDSAVYLCASSSASGRWNEQFFGPGTRLTVL.

The rearrangement uses TRBV12-3 or TRBV12-4 and TRBJ1-4; possibly TRBD1 for D (6 bases). This CDR3 has 15 amino acids. V dropped 6 bases and J dropped 6 bases, with 17 bases sitting between them. The CDR3 is CASRDQGLGDEKLFF. DNA for the CDR3: TGTGCCAGCAGGGACCAGGGGCTGGGGGATGAAAAACTGTTTTTT.

The count of this clonotype is one. The J gene is TRBJ2-5, the V gene TRBV10-1; 8 nucleotides line up with TRBD2. V trimming: 6 bases; J trimming: 5 bases; junction bases outside the gene matches: 8. From germline, CDR1 is WNHNN and CDR2 SYGVQD (reference sequence). The CDR3 has 14 amino acids. The CDR3 here is CASRPGLGDETQYF. The CDR3 DNA reads as TGCGCCAGCAGGCCGGGACTAGGAGACGAGACCCAGTACTTC.

CDR3 sequence reads: CASSLGGGMGSTDTQYF. Here the CDR3 DNA reads TGTGCCAGCAGCTTAGGGGGCGGGATGGGAAGCACAGATACGCAGTATTTT. The genes are TRBV7-2 and TRBJ2-3, with D possibly being TRBD2 (6 bases). Trimming shortened V by 1 base and J by 0 bases, and 14 bases separated the two germline ends. Germline lookup yields CDR1 SGHTA and CDR2 FQGNSA. There are 17 residues in the CDR3.

This clonotype was recorded a few times. This chain connects TRBV12-3 or TRBV12-4 to TRBJ2-7; D ambiguous. The CDR3 totals 12 residues. Trimming shortened V by 8 bases and J by 0 bases, and 8 bases separated the two germline ends. DNA for the CDR3: TGTGCCAGCCGGAAAGCCTCCTACGAGCAGTACTTC. Translated, it gives CASRKASYEQYF.